The 30 T cell receptor beta chains below were found in one sample sequenced in a study of T cell responses to AZD1222 COVID-19 vaccine. The method was immunoSEQ multiplex PCR; TCRdb's version includes in-frame clones alone and lacks a portion of them. The table includes roughly 120,000 clones, approximately 85% detected once. The sequencing here drew on peripheral blood, taken on day 0 of MenACWY control vaccination. The receptors derive from an adult in good health.

J is TRBJ2-3 and V is TRBV20-1; 8 bases map to TRBD2. The ends lost 3 bases at V and 0 bases at J; junction bases unmatched: 14. The germline V gene encodes CDR1 DFQATT and CDR2 SNEGSKA (reference sequence). This CDR3 is built from 18 residues. CDR3 sequence (DNA): TGCAGTGCTAGTTCCGGCTGGGCGGGGGGATCTAGCACAGATACGCAGTATTTT. Translating gives CSASSGWAGGSSTDTQYF.

This chain uses TRBV7-2 with TRBJ1-3; D is possibly TRBD1 (5 bases). With 1 base removed from V and 3 bases from J, the gap between germline ends came to 13 bases. This CDR3 region has 16 residues. Germline V CDR1 and CDR2: SGHTA, FQGNSA. The CDR3 DNA sequence: TGTGCCAGCAGCTTAGATGGTCCAGGGAATGGAAACACCATATATTTT. The encoded protein is CASSLDGPGNGNTIYF.

This chain links TRBV27 with TRBJ2-3; 7 bases are shared with TRBD2. V lost 2 bases to trimming and J lost 4 bases; unmatched junction nucleotides: 9. The CDR3 loop spans 16 amino acids. Germline loops: CDR1 MNHEY, CDR2 SMNVEV (reference sequence). As DNA, the CDR3 is TGTGCCAGCAGTTTACTAGCGGCGGGTCCGTCAGATACGCAGTATTTT. Its protein product is CASSLLAAGPSDTQYF.

The rearrangement uses TRBV28 and TRBJ2-7, with a weak D call TRBD1 (6 bases). The V and J ends lost 7 bases and 4 bases respectively, with 17 bases between them. There are 14 residues in the CDR3. The germline CDR1 and CDR2 sequences are MDHEN and SYDVKM. The CDR3 is CASTPLGALYEQYF. The CDR3 DNA reads as TGTGCCAGCACCCCTTTGGGGGCCCTGTACGAGCAGTACTTC.

The rearrangement links TRBV24-1 to TRBJ2-1; 11 bases are a match to TRBD2. The ends lost 3 bases at V and 3 bases at J; junction bases unmatched: 6. Looked up from germline, CDR1 is KGHDR and CDR2 is SFDVKD. The CDR3 totals 17 residues. The CDR3 reads CATSDRSGGVNYNEQFF. As DNA, the CDR3 is TGTGCCACCAGTGATCGTAGCGGGGGGGTAAACTACAATGAGCAGTTCTTC.

The chain combines TRBV28 with TRBJ1-2, with a possible D match to TRBD1 (5 bases). The V gene lost 3 bases and the J gene lost 6 bases, with 11 bases spanning the gap. The CDR3 has 13 amino acids. CDR1 is MDHEN and CDR2 is SYDVKM in the germline V gene. In nucleotides, the CDR3 is TGTGCCAGCAGTTTGTATCCAGGGCATGGCTACACCTTC. Amino acids: CASSLYPGHGYTF.

This clone was detected only once. The chain recombines TRBV9 with TRBJ2-6; D is uncertain. Trimming removed 0 bases from V and 2 bases from J, with 6 bases in between. CDR1 and CDR2 (germline): SGDLS, YYNGEE. The CDR3 is 15 amino acids. CDR3 nucleotides: TGTGCCAGCAGCGTAGGGGGTACTGGGGCCAACGTCCTGACTTTC. Protein sequence: CASSVGGTGANVLTF.

J is TRBJ2-2 and V is TRBV3-1 (or the pseudogene TRBV3-2); 7 nucleotides agree with TRBD2. J was trimmed by 6 bases and V by 4 bases; bases with no gene match: 2. This CDR3 has 13 residues. Germline CDR1 LGHDT, CDR2 YNNKEL (reference sequence). CDR3 nucleotides: TGTGCCAGCAGCCGGGGAGGGTCCGGGGAGCTGTTTTTT. This translates into CASSRGGSGELFF.

The chain joins TRBV5-1 to TRBJ2-6; 14 bases match TRBD2. The trim removed 3 bases at V and 3 bases at J, leaving 11 bases unmatched. This CDR3 has 20 residues. Germline CDR1 and CDR2: SGHRS and YFSETQ. The CDR3 nucleotides read TGCGCCAGCAGCTCGGCGCTGGGACTAGCGGGGGAAGGTGGGGCCAACGTCCTGACTTTC. It translates to CASSSALGLAGEGGANVLTF. The full variable domain, its missing parts supplied by reference TRBV5-1 and TRBJ2-6, is KAGVTQTPRYLIKTRGQQVTLSCSPISGHRSVSWYQQTPGQGLQFLFEYFSETQRNKGNFPGRFSGRQFSNSRSEMNVSTLELGDSALYLCASSSALGLAGEGGANVLTFGAGSRLTVL.

This rearrangement joins TRBV5-6 to TRBJ2-5; 7 bases are shared with TRBD2. This CDR3 is 16 amino acids long. From germline, CDR1 is SGHDT and CDR2 YYEEEE. Unmatched junction bases numbered 7, after V lost 2 bases and J lost 0 bases. The CDR3 DNA reads TGTGCCAGCAGCTTTAACGGCGGGAGCCACCAAGAGACCCAGTACTTC. It codes for CASSFNGGSHQETQYF.

V and J are TRBV3-1 (or the pseudogene TRBV3-2) and TRBJ1-2; D remains ambiguous. Germline CDR1 is LGHDT and CDR2 is YNNKEL (reference sequence). This CDR3 spans 14 amino acids. The V and J ends lost 0 bases and 8 bases respectively, with 13 bases between them. The CDR3 coding sequence is TGTGCCAGCAGCCAAGAGGTCCGGGCTGGGGGCTACACCTTC. Amino acid sequence: CASSQEVRAGGYTF.

A single count supports this clone. J is TRBJ1-2 and V is TRBV10-3; D remains ambiguous. This CDR3 contains 12 residues. The germline V gene encodes CDR1 ENHRY and CDR2 SYGVKD. Trimming left V 0 bases short and J 6 bases short, with 5 bases between. The CDR3 DNA reads TGTGCCATCAGTGAGTCGGCAGATGGCTACACCTTC. This sequence encodes CAISESADGYTF.

This clone has a single count. The CDR3 nucleotides are TGTGCCAGCAGTGAGTATGCGTCCCCGAGGACTGAAGCTTTCTTT. This gives the protein CASSEYASPRTEAFF. The chain recombines TRBV6-4 with TRBJ1-1; D call uncertain. V gave up 3 bases and J gave up 5 bases, with 16 bases separating them. CDR1 MRHNA and CDR2 SNTAGT come from the germline V gene. The CDR3 consists of 15 residues.

This chain joins TRBV19 and TRBJ1-2; tentatively, D is TRBD1 (6 bases). The CDR3 is made up of 14 amino acids. The ends were cut back, 5 bases at V and 2 bases at J, with 12 bases in the middle. Germline CDR1 and CDR2: LNHDA and SQIVND (reference sequence). DNA for the CDR3: TGTGCCAGTAGTCCATATACAGGGAACTATGGCTACACCTTC. Amino acid sequence: CASSPYTGNYGYTF.

The chain joins TRBV27 to TRBJ2-7; D uncertain. V dropped 0 bases and J dropped 1 base, with 7 bases sitting between them. This CDR3 contains 14 residues. Looked up from germline, CDR1 is MNHEY and CDR2 is SMNVEV (reference sequence). CDR3 bases: TGTGCCAGCAGTTTATCGACCCTTTCCTACGAGCAGTACTTC. It codes for CASSLSTLSYEQYF.

The V and J genes are TRBV5-1 and TRBJ2-3; D possibly corresponds to TRBD1 (6 bases). The CDR3 consists of 14 residues. The V and J ends lost 7 bases and 1 base respectively, with 13 bases between them. Germline values: CDR1 SGHRS, CDR2 YFSETQ. The CDR3 loop reads CASARDMGTDTQYF. The CDR3 region has the DNA TGCGCCAGCGCCCGGGACATGGGCACAGATACGCAGTATTTT.

V and J are TRBV6-6 and TRBJ2-1, with TRBD2 identical over 8 bases. CDR3 length: 15 residues. Germline CDR1 reads MNHNY; CDR2 reads SVGAGI (reference sequence). Losses at the gene ends were 5 bases for V and 7 bases for J; bases not matched to a gene: 10. The CDR3 DNA reads as TGTGCCAGCAGTACACAGAGCGGGGGATGGAATGAGCAGTTCTTC. Residues: CASSTQSGGWNEQFF.

This clone came up once. This specimen includes other DNA sequences encoding the same CDR3. The V gene is TRBV7-8, the J gene TRBJ1-2; 7 bases map to TRBD1. This CDR3 has 14 residues. V gave up 0 bases and J gave up 2 bases; unmatched junction bases: 0. Germline lookup yields CDR1 SGHVS and CDR2 FQNEAQ. As DNA, the CDR3 is TGTGCCAGCAGCTTAGCGACAGGGAACTATGGCTACACCTTC. Protein: CASSLATGNYGYTF.

This clone was picked up one time. The V call is TRBV11-3, the J call TRBJ2-1, with D perhaps TRBD1 or TRBD2 (6 bases each). CDR3 size: 14 residues. V lost 5 bases, J lost 10 bases, and 18 bases lay in between. Germline V gene lookup returns CDR1 SGHNT and CDR2 YENEEA. DNA of the CDR3: TGTGCCAGCAGCCCGAGACCGGGGGCTAGGGAGCAGTTCTTC. Amino acid sequence: CASSPRPGAREQFF.

This chain links TRBV21-1 with TRBJ1-2; the D call TRBD1 from the table was never checked on the DNA. TRBV21-1 is marked as a pseudogene. The CDR3 covers 14 residues. The CDR3 bases are TGTGCCAGCAGCAAAGTGGGGCCTAACTATGGCTACACCTTC. This sequence encodes CASSKVGPNYGYTF.

The chain combines TRBV20-1 with TRBJ1-4; D is unclear. Looked up from germline, CDR1 is DFQATT and CDR2 is SNEGSKA (reference sequence). V lost 3 bases and J 3 bases, leaving 14 bases between the germline ends. This CDR3 comprises 15 residues. The CDR3 reads CSASRAGSSNEKLFF. CDR3 bases: TGCAGTGCTAGTCGGGCGGGGTCATCTAATGAAAAACTGTTTTTT.

V gene TRBV5-5 combines with J gene TRBJ1-6; D perhaps matches TRBD1 (6 bases). V shed 6 bases and J shed 8 bases, with 21 bases lying between them. This CDR3 spans 16 amino acids. CDR1 SGHKS and CDR2 YYEKEE come from the germline V gene (reference sequence). This chain's CDR3 is CASTVQQGNAHSPLHF. The CDR3 nucleotides read TGTGCCAGCACCGTACAACAGGGAAATGCGCATTCACCCCTCCACTTT. Using reference TRBV5-5 and TRBJ1-6 for the parts outside the CDR3, the full variable domain is DAGVTQSPTHLIKTRGQQVTLRCSPISGHKSVSWYQQVLGQGPQFIFQYYEKEERGRGNFPDRFSARQFPNYSSELNVNALLLGDSALYLCASTVQQGNAHSPLHFGNGTRLTVT.

The chain combines TRBV11-2 with TRBJ2-7; D remains ambiguous. This CDR3 is 12 amino acids long. V lost 1 base, J lost 4 bases, and 5 bases lay in between. Germline V lookup: CDR1 SGHAT, CDR2 FQNNGV. The CDR3 bases are TGTGCCAGCAGCTTAGGGCGGTACGAGCAGTACTTC. It codes for CASSLGRYEQYF.

The chain uses TRBV28 and TRBJ2-2; tentative D call: TRBD2 (6 bases). V lost 7 bases to trimming and J lost 5 bases, with 23 bases between them. CDR1 is MDHEN, CDR2 SYDVKM, per germline. The CDR3 runs 17 residues. The CDR3 bases are TGTGCCAGCATAGGACACGACGCGGGGCAGGGTACCGGGGAGCTGTTTTTT. It codes for CASIGHDAGQGTGELFF.

The chain combines TRBV29-1 with TRBJ2-1, with TRBD1 as a possible D gene (6 bases). Germline-derived CDR1 and CDR2 are SQVTM and ANQGSEA. The CDR3 consists of 13 residues. Deletions cut 8 bases from V and 4 bases from J, with 15 bases between. The CDR3 sequence: CSSTRQAYNEQFF. CDR3 nucleotide sequence: TGCAGCAGTACTCGACAGGCGTACAATGAGCAGTTCTTC.

V is TRBV5-1 and J is TRBJ1-1; D is unclear. Per the germline V gene, CDR1 is SGHRS and CDR2 is YFSETQ. Trimming left V 4 bases short and J 6 bases short, with 10 bases between. The CDR3 sequence is 12 residues long. The CDR3 is CASSRAESEAFF. DNA for the CDR3: TGCGCCAGCAGCCGAGCAGAGTCTGAAGCTTTCTTT.

A single count supports this clone. The gene calls are TRBV5-5 and TRBJ2-7, with unresolved D. Looked up from germline, CDR1 is SGHKS and CDR2 is YYEKEE (reference sequence). V lost 0 bases and J lost 6, with 13 bases in between. This CDR3 has 14 residues. The CDR3 protein is CASSLAWGSGEQYF. The DNA of the CDR3 is TGTGCCAGCAGCTTGGCGTGGGGTAGTGGCGAGCAGTACTTC.

This clone was seen a single time. The CDR3 loop reads CASSHTGKKLFF. The CDR3 DNA reads as TGCGCCAGCAGCCATACAGGGAAAAAACTGTTTTTT. This chain uses TRBV4-3 with TRBJ1-4; tentative D call: TRBD1 (6 bases). The CDR3 consists of 12 residues. Trimming cost V 3 bases and J 9 bases, with 8 bases left between them. Germline V CDR1 and CDR2: LGHNA, YSLEER.

The CDR3 DNA follows: TGTGCCAGCAGCTCGGACAGGGGGCGTTACGAGCAGTACTTC. Encoded protein: CASSSDRGRYEQYF. The chain uses TRBV7-2 and TRBJ2-7, with 11 positions matching TRBD1. The V segment lost 4 bases and the J segment 4 bases; nucleotides outside the gene matches: 3. The CDR3 is 14 residues long. Germline-derived CDR1 and CDR2 are SGHTA and FQGNSA.

The chain has TRBV7-2 and TRBJ2-7, with TRBD1 matching 8 bases. Trimming cost V 1 base and J 2 bases; bases outside gene matches: 1. This CDR3 spans 14 amino acids. CDR1 and CDR2 from the germline V gene are SGHTA and FQGNSA. CDR3 in amino acids: CASSLGTGTYEQYF. In nucleotides, the CDR3 is TGTGCCAGCAGCTTAGGGACAGGGACCTACGAGCAGTACTTC.